Shown below are 22 T cell receptor beta chains from a single sample sequenced in a study of T cells in narcolepsy. Repertoires were generated with immunoSEQ multiplex PCR, while TCRdb's copy carries only in-frame clones and drops some. The sample comprises 25,000 or so clones, over 75% of which are singletons, and about a tenth rests with the top ten. The sample was memory (CD45RA-) CD4+ T cells from blood. The receptors derive from a human donor in good health.

The chain is built from TRBV27 and TRBJ1-1; no reliable D call. With 3 bases removed from V and 11 bases from J, the gap between germline ends came to 16 bases. The germline CDR1 and CDR2 sequences are MNHEY and SMNVEV (reference sequence). CDR3 size: 13 residues. CDR3 DNA: TGTGCCAGCAGTTTGGGCTTGTCGACAACGGCTTTCTTT. It yields the protein CASSLGLSTTAFF.

Comment on this clone: The same CDR3 is also encoded by other DNA sequences in this sample. The V call is TRBV7-2, the J call TRBJ2-2; D is undetermined. Trimming removed 5 bases from V and 10 bases from J, with 11 bases in between. Germline assignment: CDR1 SGHTA and CDR2 FQGNSA. The CDR3 spans 12 residues. CDR3 in amino acids: CASSRGLLELFF. CDR3 bases: TGTGCCAGCAGCCGTGGTCTGTTGGAGCTGTTTTTT.

V usage is TRBV6-5 and J usage is TRBJ2-7; 10 bases line up with TRBD2. Germline loops: CDR1 MNHEY, CDR2 SVGAGI. CDR3 length: 14 amino acids. After removal of 8 bases from V and 3 bases from J, the junction contained 7 bases not matched to a gene. The CDR3 DNA is TGTGCCAGCGGCCCGGGGACTAGCGTCTACGAGCAGTACTTC. Encoded protein: CASGPGTSVYEQYF.

The V gene is TRBV4-3, the J gene TRBJ2-7; D unclear. The germline V gene encodes CDR1 LGHNA and CDR2 YSLEER. Trimming stripped 0 bases from V and 4 bases from J, with 7 bases between. This CDR3 has 13 amino acids. The CDR3 spells CASSQDRRYEQYF. CDR3 DNA sequence: TGCGCCAGCAGCCAAGATCGTCGGTACGAGCAGTACTTC.

The V call is TRBV11-3, the J call TRBJ2-2, with D unclear. The germline V and J ends were trimmed by 1 base and 7 bases, with 7 bases remaining between them. This CDR3 spans 13 amino acids. Germline V gives CDR1 SGHNT, CDR2 YENEEA. In DNA form, the CDR3 reads TGTGCCAGCAGCTTAGTACTCGGCGGGGAGCTGTTTTTT. It translates to CASSLVLGGELFF.

The table lists this clone with a count of one. The V call is TRBV7-2, the J call TRBJ2-7; D is uncertain. In germline, CDR1 is SGHTA, CDR2 FQGNSA. V was pared by 5 bases and J by 1 base, with 9 bases between. The CDR3 sequence is 13 residues long. The CDR3 DNA follows: TGTGCCAGCAGCGTAGACTTGTCCTACGAGCAGTACTTC. It translates to CASSVDLSYEQYF.

The chain joins TRBV5-1 to TRBJ2-5; 9 bases map to TRBD1. From germline, CDR1 is SGHRS and CDR2 YFSETQ. The CDR3 is made up of 14 amino acids. J was trimmed by 4 bases and V by 4 bases; bases with no gene match: 5. The CDR3 DNA sequence: TGCGCCAGCAGCGCCAAGACAGGGGGAGAGACCCAGTACTTC. Translated: CASSAKTGGETQYF.

The rearrangement joins TRBV6-4 to TRBJ2-2; D is uncertain. This CDR3 has 14 amino acids. Germline values: CDR1 MRHNA, CDR2 SNTAGT. V shed 5 bases and J shed 6 bases, with 13 bases lying between them. The CDR3: CASSPELGSGELFF. CDR3 in DNA: TGTGCCAGCAGTCCGGAATTAGGCTCCGGGGAGCTGTTTTTT.

The V and J genes are TRBV4-3 and TRBJ2-3; D possibly corresponds to TRBD2 (6 bases). The V end lost 1 base, the J end lost 2 bases, and 10 bases lay between the germline ends. The germline gives CDR1 LGHNA, CDR2 YSLEER. This CDR3 contains 15 residues. CDR3 sequence: CASSQGASVTDTQYF. The CDR3 bases are TGCGCCAGCAGCCAAGGGGCTAGCGTCACAGATACGCAGTATTTT.

The sample holds one count of this clone. The junction differs from germline at one of its ends, possibly a read error. V is TRBV29-1 and J is TRBJ1-1; D is uncertain. The CDR3 spans 10 residues. CDR1 SQVTM and CDR2 ANQGSEA come from the germline V gene. CDR3 amino acids: CSVQEVEAFF. As DNA, the CDR3 is TGCAGCGTTCAAGAAGTTGAAGCTTTCTTT.

This chain links TRBV18 with TRBJ2-5; D assignment may be TRBD1 or TRBD2 (5 bases each). Looked up from germline, CDR1 is KGHSH and CDR2 is LQKENI. V lost 2 bases, J lost 1 base, and 14 bases lay in between. The CDR3 consists of 16 residues. In DNA, the CDR3 is TGTGCCAGCTCACCAGTCGGGGCCTCATCCCAAGAGACCCAGTACTTC. It is translated as CASSPVGASSQETQYF.

The V gene is TRBV25-1, the J gene TRBJ1-4; D not resolved. Trimming removed 4 bases at V and 8 bases at J, with 14 bases between. Looked up from germline, CDR1 is MGHDK and CDR2 is SYGVNS. This CDR3 contains 14 residues. The CDR3 nucleotides read TGTGCCAGCAGTGGTTTCCGGTACGAAGAAAAACTGTTTTTT. Amino acid sequence: CASSGFRYEEKLFF.

This chain joins TRBV4-1 and TRBJ1-4; unclear D gene. Between the trimmed V and J ends, which lost 3 bases and 0 bases, there was a span of 14 bases. The CDR3 length is 17 residues. Germline-derived CDR1 and CDR2 are MGHRA and YSYEKL. CDR3: CASSQVNQFATNEKLFF. The CDR3 coding sequence is TGCGCCAGCAGCCAGGTGAACCAGTTTGCAACTAATGAAAAACTGTTTTTT.

The V and J genes are TRBV7-8 and TRBJ2-7; D remains unclear. Germline CDR1 is SGHVS and CDR2 is FQNEAQ. V was trimmed by 1 base and J by 6 bases, leaving 7 bases between them. The CDR3 contains 12 residues. The CDR3 coding sequence is TGTGCCAGCAGCTTAGGTAACACCGAGCAGTACTTC. Amino acid sequence: CASSLGNTEQYF.

This clone showed up just a few times. The genes are TRBV6-6 and TRBJ2-7; D tentatively fits TRBD1 or TRBD2 (5 bases each). This CDR3 has 14 amino acids. Germline V lookup: CDR1 MNHNY, CDR2 SVGAGI (reference sequence). The germline V and J ends were trimmed by 6 bases and 3 bases, with 15 bases remaining between them. The chain's CDR3 is CASRTMGRYYEQYF. DNA for the CDR3: TGTGCCAGCAGAACGATGGGACGCTACTACGAGCAGTACTTC.

The chain carries TRBV27 and TRBJ2-7; D is unclear. V was cut by 6 bases and J by 6 bases, with 18 bases left in between. Germline CDR1 and CDR2: MNHEY and SMNVEV (reference sequence). The CDR3 extends over 14 amino acids. This CDR3 is CASRSRYDAFEQYF. In nucleotides, the CDR3 is TGTGCCAGCAGAAGCCGCTATGATGCATTCGAGCAGTACTTC.

This chain joins TRBV29-1 and TRBJ1-5; the D is unclear. This CDR3 region has 12 residues. V dropped 7 bases and J dropped 0 bases, with 7 bases sitting between them. The germline gives CDR1 SQVTM, CDR2 ANQGSEA. The DNA of the CDR3 is TGCAGCGCCCGTGATAGCAATCAGCCCCAGCATTTT. Protein: CSARDSNQPQHF.

The chain recombines TRBV10-1 with TRBJ2-5, with 14 bases matching TRBD2. The CDR3 is made up of 17 amino acids. Germline CDR1 reads WNHNN; CDR2 reads SYGVQD (reference sequence). The J segment lost 2 bases and the V segment lost 0 bases, leaving 2 bases of the junction unmatched. CDR3 nucleotides: TGCGCCAGCAGTGAGTCGGGACTAGCGGGAGATCAAGAGACCCAGTACTTC. Protein sequence: CASSESGLAGDQETQYF.

Details on this clone: This CDR3 fails to terminate in the conserved phenylalanine or tryptophan, so it likely reflects a read error. V usage is TRBV6-4 and J usage is TRBJ2-7, with D possibly matching TRBD2 (6 bases). This CDR3 contains 18 residues. V lost 0 bases and J 0 bases, leaving 18 bases between the germline ends. Germline loops: CDR1 MRHNA, CDR2 SNTAGT. The CDR3 DNA follows: TGTGCCAGCAGTGACTCGGACGGGGGTACCCACCTCTCCTACGAGCAGTACCTC. It is translated as CASSDSDGGTHLSYEQYL.

This clone was counted a single time. V is TRBV2 and J is TRBJ2-2; a weak D match, TRBD2 (6 bases). V was pared by 7 bases and J by 4 bases, with 13 bases between. The germline V gene encodes CDR1 SNHLY and CDR2 FYNNEI. This CDR3 has 14 residues. The CDR3 spells CASIRLASTGELFF. The CDR3 DNA reads TGTGCCAGCATTCGGCTAGCGTCCACCGGGGAGCTGTTTTTT.

V and J are TRBV7-6 and TRBJ2-5; 7 positions agree with TRBD1. The CDR3 spans 14 residues. V was clipped by 5 bases and J by 6 bases; unmatched bases: 9. CDR1 is SGHVS, CDR2 FNYEAQ, per germline. For the CDR3, the DNA is TGTGCCAGCAGCGCAGACAGGGATTTCAAGACCCAGTACTTC. Residues: CASSADRDFKTQYF.

The V call is TRBV27, the J call TRBJ1-5, with D perhaps matching TRBD1 (6 bases). V gave up 3 bases and J gave up 2 bases, with 14 bases separating them. Per germline, CDR1 MNHEY and CDR2 SMNVEV (reference sequence). This CDR3 contains 16 residues. The DNA of the CDR3 is TGTGCCAGCAGTTTTTGGGGGGGCTCGGGCAATCAGCCCCAGCATTTT. Amino acid sequence: CASSFWGGSGNQPQHF.